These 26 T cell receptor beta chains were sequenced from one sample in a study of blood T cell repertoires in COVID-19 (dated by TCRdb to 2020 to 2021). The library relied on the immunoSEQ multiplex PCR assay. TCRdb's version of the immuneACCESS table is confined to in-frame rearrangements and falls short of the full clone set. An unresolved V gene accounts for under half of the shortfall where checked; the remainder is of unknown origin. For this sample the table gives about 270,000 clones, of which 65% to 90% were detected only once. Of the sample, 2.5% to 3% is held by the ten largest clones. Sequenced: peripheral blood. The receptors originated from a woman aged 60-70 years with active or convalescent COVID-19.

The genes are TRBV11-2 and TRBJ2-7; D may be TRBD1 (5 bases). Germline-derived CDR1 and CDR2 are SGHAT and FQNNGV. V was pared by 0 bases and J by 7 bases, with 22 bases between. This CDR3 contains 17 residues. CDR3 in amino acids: CASSLDRQSLPPREQYF. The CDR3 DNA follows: TGTGCCAGCAGCTTAGATCGACAGTCGCTACCGCCGAGGGAGCAGTACTTC.

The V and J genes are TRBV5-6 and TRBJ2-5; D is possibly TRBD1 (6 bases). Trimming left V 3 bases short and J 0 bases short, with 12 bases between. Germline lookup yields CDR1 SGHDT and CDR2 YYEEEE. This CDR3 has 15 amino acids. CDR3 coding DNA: TGTGCCAGCAGCTCTTCGACAGGCAACCAAGAGACCCAGTACTTC. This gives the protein CASSSSTGNQETQYF.

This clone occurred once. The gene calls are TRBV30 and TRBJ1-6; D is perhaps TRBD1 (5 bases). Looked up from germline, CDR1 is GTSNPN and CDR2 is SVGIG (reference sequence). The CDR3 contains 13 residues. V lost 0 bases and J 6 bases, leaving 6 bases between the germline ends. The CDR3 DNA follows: TGTGCCTGGAGTGTACAGGCTAATTCACCCCTCCACTTT. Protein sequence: CAWSVQANSPLHF. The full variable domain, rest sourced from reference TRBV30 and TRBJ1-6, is SQTIHQWPATLVQPVGSPLSLECTVEGTSNPNLYWYRQAAGRGLQLLFYSVGIGQISSEVPQNLSASRPQDRQFILSSKKLLLSDSGFYLCAWSVQANSPLHFGNGTRLTVT.

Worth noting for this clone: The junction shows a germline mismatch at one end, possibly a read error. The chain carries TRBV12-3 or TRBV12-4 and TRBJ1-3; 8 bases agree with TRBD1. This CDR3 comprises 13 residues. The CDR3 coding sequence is TGTGCCAGCAGCCCACAGGGGGGAAACACAATATATTTT. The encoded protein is CASSPQGGNTIYF.

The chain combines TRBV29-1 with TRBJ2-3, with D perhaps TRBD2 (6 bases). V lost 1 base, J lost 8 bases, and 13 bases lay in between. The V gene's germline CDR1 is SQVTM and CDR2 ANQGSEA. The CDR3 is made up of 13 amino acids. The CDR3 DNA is TGCAGCGTTGAAGGGGCGGGACCTGGTACGCAGTATTTT. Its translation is CSVEGAGPGTQYF.

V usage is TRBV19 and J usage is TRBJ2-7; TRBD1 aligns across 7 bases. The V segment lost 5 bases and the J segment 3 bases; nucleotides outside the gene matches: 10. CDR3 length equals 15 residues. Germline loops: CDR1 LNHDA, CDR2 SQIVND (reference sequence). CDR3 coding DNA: TGTGCCAGTAGTGACCTGGACAGGTCTGGCTACGAGCAGTACTTC. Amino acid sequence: CASSDLDRSGYEQYF.

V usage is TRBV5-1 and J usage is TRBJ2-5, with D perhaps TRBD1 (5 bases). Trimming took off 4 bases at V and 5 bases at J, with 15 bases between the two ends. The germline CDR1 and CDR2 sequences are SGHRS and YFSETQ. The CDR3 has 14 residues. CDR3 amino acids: CASSPSQGRETQYF. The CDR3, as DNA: TGCGCCAGCAGCCCAAGCCAGGGTCGGGAGACCCAGTACTTC. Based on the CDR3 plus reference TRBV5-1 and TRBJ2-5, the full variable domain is KAGVTQTPRYLIKTRGQQVTLSCSPISGHRSVSWYQQTPGQGLQFLFEYFSETQRNKGNFPGRFSGRQFSNSRSEMNVSTLELGDSALYLCASSPSQGRETQYFGPGTRLLVL.

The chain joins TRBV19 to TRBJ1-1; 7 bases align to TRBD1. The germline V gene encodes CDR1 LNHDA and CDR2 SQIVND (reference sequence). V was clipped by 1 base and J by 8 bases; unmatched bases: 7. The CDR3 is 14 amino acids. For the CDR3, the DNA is TGTGCCAGTAGTATAGGGTGGACAGGACCCGAAGCTTTCTTT. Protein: CASSIGWTGPEAFF.

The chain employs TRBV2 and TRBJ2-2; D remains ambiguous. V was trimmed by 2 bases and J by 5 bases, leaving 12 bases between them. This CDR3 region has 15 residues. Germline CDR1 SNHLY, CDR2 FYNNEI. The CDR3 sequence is CASSEQVWKTGELFF. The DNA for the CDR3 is TGTGCCAGCAGTGAACAGGTCTGGAAAACCGGGGAGCTGTTTTTT.

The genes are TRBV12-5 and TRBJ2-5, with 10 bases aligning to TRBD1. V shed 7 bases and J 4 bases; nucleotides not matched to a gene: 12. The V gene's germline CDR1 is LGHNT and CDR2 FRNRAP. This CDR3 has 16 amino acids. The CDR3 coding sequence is TGTGCTAGTGCCAACGGCAGACAGGGGGCTTTAGAGACCCAGTACTTC. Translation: CASANGRQGALETQYF.

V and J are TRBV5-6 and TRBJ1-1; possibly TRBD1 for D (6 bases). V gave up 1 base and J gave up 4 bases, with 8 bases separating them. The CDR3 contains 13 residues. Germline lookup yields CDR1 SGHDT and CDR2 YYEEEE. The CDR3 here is CASSLLDSTEAFF. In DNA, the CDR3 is TGTGCCAGCAGCTTGTTGGACAGCACTGAAGCTTTCTTT.

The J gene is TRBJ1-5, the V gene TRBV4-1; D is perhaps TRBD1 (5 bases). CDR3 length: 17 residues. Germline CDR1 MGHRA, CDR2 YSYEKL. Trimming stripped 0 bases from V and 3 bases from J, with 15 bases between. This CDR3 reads CASSQDRGKHLNQPQHF. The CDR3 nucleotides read TGCGCCAGCAGCCAAGATCGGGGGAAACACCTCAATCAGCCCCAGCATTTT.

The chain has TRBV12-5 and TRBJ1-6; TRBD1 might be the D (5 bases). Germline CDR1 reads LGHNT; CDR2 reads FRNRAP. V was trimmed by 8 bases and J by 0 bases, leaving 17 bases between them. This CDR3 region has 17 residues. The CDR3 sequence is CASSFGGGSSYNSPLHF. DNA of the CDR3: TGTGCTAGTAGCTTTGGGGGGGGAAGCTCCTATAATTCACCCCTCCACTTT.

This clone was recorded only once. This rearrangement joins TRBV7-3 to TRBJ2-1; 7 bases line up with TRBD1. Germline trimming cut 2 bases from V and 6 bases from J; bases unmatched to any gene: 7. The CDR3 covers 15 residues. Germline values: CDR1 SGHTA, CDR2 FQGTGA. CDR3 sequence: CASSLGDRDLNEQFF. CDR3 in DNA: TGTGCCAGCAGCTTAGGAGACAGGGACCTCAATGAGCAGTTCTTC.

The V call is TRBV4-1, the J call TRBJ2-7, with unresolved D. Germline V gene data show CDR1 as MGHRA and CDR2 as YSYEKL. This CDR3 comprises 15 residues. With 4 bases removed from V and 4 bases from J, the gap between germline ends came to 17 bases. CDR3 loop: CASSRQAGASYEQYF. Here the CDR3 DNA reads TGCGCCAGCAGCCGCCAGGCAGGCGCTTCATACGAGCAGTACTTC.

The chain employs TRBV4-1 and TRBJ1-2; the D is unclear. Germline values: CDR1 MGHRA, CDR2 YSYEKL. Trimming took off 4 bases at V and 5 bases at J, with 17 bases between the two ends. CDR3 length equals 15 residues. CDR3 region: CASSPNAGIGYGYTF. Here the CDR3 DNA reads TGCGCCAGCAGCCCCAACGCCGGGATAGGGTATGGCTACACCTTC.

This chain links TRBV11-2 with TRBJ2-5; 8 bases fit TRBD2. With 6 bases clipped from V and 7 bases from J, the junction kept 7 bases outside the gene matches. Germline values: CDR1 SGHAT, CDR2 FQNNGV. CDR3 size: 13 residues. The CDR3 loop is CASSPGLEGTQYF. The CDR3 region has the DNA TGTGCCAGCAGTCCGGGACTAGAGGGGACCCAGTACTTC.

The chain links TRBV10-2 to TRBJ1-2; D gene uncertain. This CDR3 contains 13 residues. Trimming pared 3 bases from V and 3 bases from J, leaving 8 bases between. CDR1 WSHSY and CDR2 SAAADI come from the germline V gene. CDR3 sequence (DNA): TGCGCCAGCAGTGACGCGCTCTACTATGGCTACACCTTC. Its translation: CASSDALYYGYTF.

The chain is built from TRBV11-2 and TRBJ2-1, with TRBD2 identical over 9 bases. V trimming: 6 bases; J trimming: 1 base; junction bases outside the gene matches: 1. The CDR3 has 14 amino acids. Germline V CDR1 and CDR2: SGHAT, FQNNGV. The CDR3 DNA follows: TGTGCCAGCAGGCGGGGGGGGTCCTACAATGAGCAGTTCTTC. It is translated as CASRRGGSYNEQFF.

For the CDR3, the DNA is TGTGCCAGCAGCCTACGCTCACAGGGGGGGGAGCTGTTTTTT. Protein sequence: CASSLRSQGGELFF. V and J are TRBV5-8 and TRBJ2-2, with 7 positions matching TRBD1. This CDR3 contains 14 residues. Germline trimming cut 4 bases from V and 8 bases from J; bases unmatched to any gene: 8. The germline CDR1 and CDR2 sequences are SGHTS and YDEGEE.

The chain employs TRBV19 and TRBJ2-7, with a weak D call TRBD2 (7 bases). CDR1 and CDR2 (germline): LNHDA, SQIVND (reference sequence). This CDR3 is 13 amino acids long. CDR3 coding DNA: TGTCCTACAGGGTCTGGGAGGGTTTACGAGCAGTACTTC. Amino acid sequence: CPTGSGRVYEQYF.

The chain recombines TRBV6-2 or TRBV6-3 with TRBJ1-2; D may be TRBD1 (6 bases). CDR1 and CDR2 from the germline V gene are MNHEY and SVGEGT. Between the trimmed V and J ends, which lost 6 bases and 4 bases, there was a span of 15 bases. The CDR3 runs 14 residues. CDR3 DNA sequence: TGTGCCAGCAGCCCAAACAGGGAGGGCTATGGCTACACCTTC. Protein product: CASSPNREGYGYTF.

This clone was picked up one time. The CDR3 region is CASSWGDGRTGELFF. The CDR3 bases are TGTGCCAGCAGCTGGGGGGACGGTAGGACCGGGGAGCTGTTTTTT. The chain carries TRBV7-9 and TRBJ2-2; possibly TRBD2 for D (6 bases). The germline V gene has CDR1 SEHNR and CDR2 FQNEAQ (reference sequence). This CDR3 comprises 15 residues. V lost 4 bases to trimming and J lost 5 bases, with 14 bases between them. Using reference TRBV7-9 and TRBJ2-2 for the parts outside the CDR3, the full variable domain is DTGVSQNPRHKITKRGQNVTFRCDPISEHNRLYWYRQTLGQGPEFLTYFQNEAQLEKSRLLSDRFSAERPKGSFSTLEIQRTEQGDSAMYLCASSWGDGRTGELFFGEGSRLTVL.

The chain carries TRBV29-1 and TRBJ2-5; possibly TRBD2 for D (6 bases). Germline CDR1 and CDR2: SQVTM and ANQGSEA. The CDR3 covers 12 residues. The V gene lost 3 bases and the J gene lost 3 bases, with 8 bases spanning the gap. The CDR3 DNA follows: TGCAGCGTTGACCGCGGGGAAGAGACCCAGTACTTC. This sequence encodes CSVDRGEETQYF. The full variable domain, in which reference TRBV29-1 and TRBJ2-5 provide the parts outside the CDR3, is SAVISQKPSRDICQRGTSLTIQCQVDSQVTMMFWYRQQPGQSLTLIATANQGSEATYESGFVIDKFPISRPNLTFSTLTVSNMSPEDSSIYLCSVDRGEETQYFGPGTRLLVL.

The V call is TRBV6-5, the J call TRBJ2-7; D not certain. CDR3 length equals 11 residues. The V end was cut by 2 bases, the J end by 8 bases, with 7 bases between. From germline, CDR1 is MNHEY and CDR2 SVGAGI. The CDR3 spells CASSYRSQQYF. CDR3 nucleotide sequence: TGTGCCAGCAGTTACCGGTCACAGCAGTACTTC.

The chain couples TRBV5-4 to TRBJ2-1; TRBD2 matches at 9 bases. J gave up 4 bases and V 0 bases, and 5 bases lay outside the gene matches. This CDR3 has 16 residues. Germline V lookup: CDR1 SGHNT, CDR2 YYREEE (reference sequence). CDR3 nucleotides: TGTGCCAGCAGCTTGGACGGCGCGGGGGGGTACAATGAGCAGTTCTTC. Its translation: CASSLDGAGGYNEQFF.